This TCR beta chain is from a study of cytomegalovirus exposure and HLA in healthy donors. The study's findings and limits: When analyzed later, a missense DCLRE1C variant was found to be linked to TCR beta V- and J-gene trimming. The study carried out a later analysis of TCR beta sequences. It associated some 17,000 of them with specific HLA alleles at a false discovery rate of 0.05.

This clone has more than one count but fewer than ten. Its target is unknown. CDR1 is SGHDT and CDR2 is YYEEEE in the germline V gene. This CDR3 spans 11 amino acids. Between the trimmed V and J ends, which lost 2 bases and 4 bases, there was a span of 4 bases. Amplification used 60 Vbeta primers and 13 Jbeta primers. Sequencing used immunoSEQ multiplex PCR; TCRdb keeps in-frame clones, though not all of them. The table lists some 130,000 clones, approximately 62% of them singletons. The sequence was obtained from a human donor in good health. The V gene is TRBV5-6, the J gene TRBJ2-7; D remains ambiguous. Specimen: PBMCs. This CDR3 reads CASSFRYEQYF. In DNA, the CDR3 is TGTGCCAGCAGCTTCCGGTACGAGCAGTACTTC.